This TCR beta chain was captured in a study of CD8+ T cells in alopecia areata. On the study more broadly: Treated patients received oral tofacitinib, 5 to 10 mg twice daily. General study findings and limits: Sequences from scalp samples also cover resident alphabeta T cells of normal skin. Sharing of TCR sequences between patients (possibly for HLA-related reasons) was less clear than in mice.

Once RNA had been extracted, it was reverse transcribed into cDNA to act as the sequencing template. Method: immunoSEQ multiplex PCR; TCRdb's copy keeps in-frame clones and lacks some. The sample yields about 160,000 clones, more than 45% seen once. This clone has a single count. Its antigen is not identified. This TCR was sampled from a human donor with alopecia areata. Sequencing was carried out using CD4+ T cells sorted from blood.

The CDR3 DNA reads as TGTGCCAGCAGTGAAACCCGATCCGATCAGCCCCAGCATTTT. Translating gives CASSETRSDQPQHF. This rearrangement joins TRBV2 to TRBJ1-5, with D unclear. CDR1 SNHLY and CDR2 FYNNEI come from the germline V gene. Trimming took off 2 bases at V and 5 bases at J, with 10 bases between the two ends. This CDR3 comprises 14 residues.